Below are 10 T cell receptor beta chains sequenced from a single sample in a study of lymphopenia after photon versus proton radiotherapy. Generated by immunoSEQ multiplex PCR, the TCRdb table keeps only in-frame clones and is missing some. The repertoire includes 50,000 to 70,000 clones, roughly 87% of them detected once, and roughly 12% sits in the top ten. The sample consisted of peripheral blood, taken from a patient treated with proton-based radiotherapy. Every receptor here comes from an elderly man with esophageal cancer.

The chain employs TRBV19 and TRBJ2-6; D not resolved. The CDR3 has 15 residues. Trimming stripped 5 bases from V and 2 bases from J, with 10 bases between. Germline V gene data show CDR1 as LNHDA and CDR2 as SQIVND (reference sequence). CDR3 protein: CASSPVLPGANVLTF. For the CDR3, the DNA is TGTGCCAGTAGTCCAGTCCTTCCTGGGGCCAACGTCCTGACTTTC.

This clone was seen just once. V usage is TRBV7-8 and J usage is TRBJ2-1, with TRBD2 matching 12 bases. J gave up 4 bases and V 2 bases, and 3 bases lay outside the gene matches. Germline V CDR1 and CDR2: SGHVS, FQNEAQ. The length of the CDR3 is 16 residues. For the CDR3, the DNA is TGTGCCAGCAGCTTATGGCTAGCGGGAGGGTACAATGAGCAGTTCTTC. Translated, it gives CASSLWLAGGYNEQFF.

V gene TRBV13 combines with J gene TRBJ1-2; D gene unclear. This CDR3 is built from 14 residues. V dropped 1 base and J dropped 3 bases, with 9 bases sitting between them. CDR1 PRHDT and CDR2 FYEKMQ come from the germline V gene (reference sequence). CDR3 DNA: TGTGCCAGCAGCTTAGAGGCCGGAGACTATGGCTACACCTTC. As protein: CASSLEAGDYGYTF.

The gene calls are TRBV27 and TRBJ2-1; 9 bases are a match to TRBD2. V trimming: 5 bases; J trimming: 7 bases; junction bases outside the gene matches: 3. Germline V CDR1 and CDR2: MNHEY, SMNVEV (reference sequence). This CDR3 has 13 residues. For the CDR3, the DNA is TGTGCCAGCAGTCCGGGACTAGCTAATGAGCAGTTCTTC. Encoded protein: CASSPGLANEQFF.

This chain links TRBV4-3 with TRBJ1-2; D may be TRBD1 (5 bases). V lost 0 bases to trimming and J lost 4 bases, with 12 bases between them. The CDR3 is 15 amino acids. Germline lookup yields CDR1 LGHNA and CDR2 YSLEER. The DNA of the CDR3 is TGCGCCAGCAGCCAAGACCAGGGATCAAGCTATGGCTACACCTTC. This translates into CASSQDQGSSYGYTF.

J is TRBJ2-2 and V is TRBV30, with D hard to call. V was pared by 0 bases and J by 5 bases, with 13 bases between. The length of the CDR3 is 15 residues. The germline V gene encodes CDR1 GTSNPN and CDR2 SVGIG (reference sequence). Here the CDR3 reads CAWSVRGPITGELFF. The CDR3, as DNA: TGTGCCTGGAGTGTACGTGGTCCGATTACCGGGGAGCTGTTTTTT. Variable domain in full (rest from reference TRBV30 and TRBJ2-2): SQTIHQWPATLVQPVGSPLSLECTVEGTSNPNLYWYRQAAGRGLQLLFYSVGIGQISSEVPQNLSASRPQDRQFILSSKKLLLSDSGFYLCAWSVRGPITGELFFGEGSRLTVL.

The genes are TRBV7-8 and TRBJ1-2, with unresolved D. Germline lookup yields CDR1 SGHVS and CDR2 FQNEAQ. The CDR3 is made up of 13 amino acids. The V end was cut by 2 bases, the J end by 0 bases, with 4 bases between. CDR3 protein: CASSLYSNYGYTF. The CDR3 DNA follows: TGTGCCAGCAGCTTATACTCTAACTATGGCTACACCTTC.

This clone was seen just once. The gene calls are TRBV7-9 and TRBJ2-2, with 8 bases identical to TRBD1. The V gene end was trimmed by 5 bases and the J gene end by 7 bases; junction bases not matched to a gene: 9. The CDR3 sequence is 15 residues long. Germline V gives CDR1 SEHNR, CDR2 FQNEAQ (reference sequence). CDR3 nucleotides: TGTGCCAGCAGCCCGCCAGGGGGCGAAAACGGGGAGCTGTTTTTT. It encodes CASSPPGGENGELFF. The full variable domain, rest sourced from reference TRBV7-9 and TRBJ2-2, is DTGVSQNPRHKITKRGQNVTFRCDPISEHNRLYWYRQTLGQGPEFLTYFQNEAQLEKSRLLSDRFSAERPKGSFSTLEIQRTEQGDSAMYLCASSPPGGENGELFFGEGSRLTVL.

V is TRBV7-2 and J is TRBJ2-1; a weak D match, TRBD2 (5 bases). Germline CDR1 and CDR2: SGHTA and FQGNSA. V gave up 1 base and J gave up 7 bases, with 11 bases separating them. The CDR3 has 14 amino acids. CDR3 coding DNA: TGTGCCAGCAGCTTAGGGCTAGCAGCTAATGAGCAGTTCTTC. Translation gives CASSLGLAANEQFF.

The chain joins TRBV7-2 to TRBJ2-1; 11 positions agree with TRBD2. Germline V lookup: CDR1 SGHTA, CDR2 FQGNSA. This CDR3 has 16 residues. Trimming took 4 bases from V and 8 from J; bases not matched to a gene: 10. CDR3 residues: CASSSNVGLAVYEQFF. CDR3 DNA: TGTGCCAGCAGCTCGAATGTGGGACTAGCGGTTTATGAGCAGTTCTTC.